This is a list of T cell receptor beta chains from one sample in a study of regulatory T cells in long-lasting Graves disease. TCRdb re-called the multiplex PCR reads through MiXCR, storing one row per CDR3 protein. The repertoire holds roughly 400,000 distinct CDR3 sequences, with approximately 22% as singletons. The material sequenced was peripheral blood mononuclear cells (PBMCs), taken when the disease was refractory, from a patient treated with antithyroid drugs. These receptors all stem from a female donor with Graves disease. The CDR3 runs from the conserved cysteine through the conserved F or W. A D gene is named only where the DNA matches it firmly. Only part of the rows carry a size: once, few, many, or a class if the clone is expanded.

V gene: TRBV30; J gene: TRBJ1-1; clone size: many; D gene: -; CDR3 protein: CAWFMNTEAFF; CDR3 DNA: TGTGCCTGGTTCATGAACACTGAAGCTTTCTTT
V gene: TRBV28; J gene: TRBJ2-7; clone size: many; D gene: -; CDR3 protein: CASSATGTTYEQYF; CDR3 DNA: TGTGCCAGCAGTGCCACCGGCACCACCTACGAGCAGTACTTC
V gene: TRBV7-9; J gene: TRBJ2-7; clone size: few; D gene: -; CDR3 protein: CASSSGPLQYF; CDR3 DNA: TGTGCCAGCAGCTCAGGGCCTTTGCAGTACTTC
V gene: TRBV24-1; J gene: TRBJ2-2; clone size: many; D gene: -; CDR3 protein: CATSDLGGAGTGELFF; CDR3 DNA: TGTGCCACCAGTGATTTGGGGGGTGCGGGGACCGGGGAGCTGTTTTTT
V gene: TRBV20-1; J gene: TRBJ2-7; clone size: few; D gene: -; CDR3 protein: CSARTGLTYEQYF; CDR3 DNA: TGCAGTGCTAGGACGGGGTTGACCTACGAGCAGTACTTC
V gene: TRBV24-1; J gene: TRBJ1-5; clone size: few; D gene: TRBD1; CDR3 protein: CAIQDRGGQPQHF; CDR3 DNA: TGTGCCATCCAGGACAGGGGCGGTCAGCCCCAGCATTTT
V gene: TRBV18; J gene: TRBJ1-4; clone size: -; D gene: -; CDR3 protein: CASSPPSSTIEKLFF; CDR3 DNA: TGTGCCAGCTCACCACCGTCCTCCACCATCGAAAAACTGTTTTTT
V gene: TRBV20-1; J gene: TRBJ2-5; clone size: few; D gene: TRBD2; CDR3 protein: CSASTLAGVETQYF; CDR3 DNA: TGCAGTGCTAGTACCCTAGCGGGAGTAGAGACCCAGTACTTC
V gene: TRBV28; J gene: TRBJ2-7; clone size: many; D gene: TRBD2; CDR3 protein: CATGGGTHEQYF; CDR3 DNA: TGTGCCACCGGGGGGGGGACCCACGAGCAGTACTTC
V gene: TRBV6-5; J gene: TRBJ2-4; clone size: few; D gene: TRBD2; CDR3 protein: CASSYLAVAKNIQYF; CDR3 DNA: TGTGCCAGCAGTTATCTAGCGGTAGCCAAAAACATTCAGTACTTC
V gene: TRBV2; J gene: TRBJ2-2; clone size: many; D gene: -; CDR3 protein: CASSGGAGELFF; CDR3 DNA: TGTGCCAGCAGTGGGGGCGCCGGGGAGCTGTTTTTT
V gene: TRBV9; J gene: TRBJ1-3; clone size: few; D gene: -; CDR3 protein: CASSVAGTSGNTIYF; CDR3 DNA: TGTGCCAGCAGCGTCGCCGGGACCTCTGGAAACACCATATATTTT